This T cell receptor beta chain was captured in a study of pediatric ulcerative colitis. TCRdb's copy holds only in-frame clones and misses some; the assay was immunoSEQ multiplex PCR. The table shows 64,000 or so clones, with about 80% occurring only once. The length of the CDR3 is 11 residues. Germline CDR1 is MNHEY and CDR2 is SVGAGI. Trimming stripped 6 bases from V and 1 base from J, with 3 bases between. The origin of this receptor is a boy aged 5 to 17 with moderate ulcerative colitis. V usage is TRBV6-5 and J usage is TRBJ1-1; D not resolved. The sequenced sample was blood. The CDR3 spells CASRKNTEAFF. Written as DNA, the CDR3 is TGTGCCAGCAGAAAGAACACTGAAGCTTTCTTT.